Shown below are 13 T cell receptor beta chains from a single sample sequenced in a study of blood T cell repertoires in COVID-19. TCRdb keeps only in-frame clones here, not all; method: immunoSEQ multiplex PCR. This table holds 65,000 to 80,000 clones, 75% to 90% found once. Sequenced sample: peripheral blood. The receptor source for this set is a man aged 25 to 45 with acute or convalescent COVID-19.

The chain is built from TRBV2 and TRBJ1-1; TRBD1 matches 8 bases. Germline assignment: CDR1 SNHLY and CDR2 FYNNEI. The CDR3 loop spans 14 amino acids. V lost 9 bases, J lost 1 base, and 7 bases stayed unmatched. The DNA of the CDR3 is TGTGCCAGTCGCCCGGGACAGGCGAACACTGAAGCTTTCTTT. Protein sequence: CASRPGQANTEAFF.

The chain combines TRBV28 with TRBJ2-1, with 8 bases aligning to TRBD1. The CDR3 covers 12 residues. V lost 7 bases to trimming and J lost 8 bases; unmatched junction nucleotides: 4. CDR1 is MDHEN and CDR2 is SYDVKM in the germline V gene. The CDR3 protein is CASTETGDEQFF. In DNA, the CDR3 is TGTGCCAGCACCGAGACAGGGGATGAGCAGTTCTTC.

The V call is TRBV30, the J call TRBJ1-1; D gene unclear. CDR3 length: 11 residues. V gave up 4 bases and J gave up 10 bases, with 13 bases separating them. CDR1 GTSNPN and CDR2 SVGIG come from the germline V gene (reference sequence). The CDR3 DNA follows: TGTGCCTGGATCCGTACGGGAGGAGCTTTCTTT. This gives the protein CAWIRTGGAFF.

The chain joins TRBV19 to TRBJ2-2; no definite D call. The ends were cut back, 1 base at V and 5 bases at J, with 11 bases in the middle. CDR3 size: 15 residues. CDR1 is LNHDA and CDR2 is SQIVND in the germline V gene (reference sequence). The CDR3: CASSIVEDNTGELFF. In DNA form, the CDR3 reads TGTGCCAGTAGTATAGTAGAAGACAATACCGGGGAGCTGTTTTTT.

The chain employs TRBV11-2 and TRBJ2-7, with a tentative D call TRBD1 (5 bases). The germline gives CDR1 SGHAT, CDR2 FQNNGV. V was pared by 4 bases and J by 2 bases, with 15 bases between. The CDR3 length is 15 residues. Written as DNA, the CDR3 is TGTGCCAGCAGCTCACCCAGACAGTCGCCCTACGAGCAGTACTTC. Translating it yields CASSSPRQSPYEQYF.

This chain joins TRBV2 and TRBJ1-2; no clear D. Between the trimmed V and J ends, which lost 4 bases and 2 bases, there was a span of 8 bases. The V gene's germline CDR1 is SNHLY and CDR2 FYNNEI. The CDR3 has 13 residues. The CDR3 spells CASSVWQNYGYTF. The CDR3 nucleotides are TGTGCCAGCAGTGTTTGGCAAAACTATGGCTACACCTTC. Full variable domain (missing parts from reference TRBV2 and TRBJ1-2): EPEVTQTPSHQVTQMGQEVILRCVPISNHLYFYWYRQILGQKVEFLVSFYNNEISEKSEIFDDQFSVERPDGSNFTLKIRSTKLEDSAMYFCASSVWQNYGYTFGSGTRLTVV.

V and J are TRBV9 and TRBJ1-5, with D uncertain. Germline lookup yields CDR1 SGDLS and CDR2 YYNGEE. Trimming took off 3 bases at V and 2 bases at J, with 9 bases between the two ends. The CDR3 loop spans 14 amino acids. The CDR3: CASSAGLGNQPQHF. The CDR3 DNA follows: TGTGCCAGCAGCGCCGGGTTAGGCAATCAGCCCCAGCATTTT.

The chain has TRBV5-6 and TRBJ1-1; D not certain. Trimming cost V 1 base and J 0 bases, with 13 bases left between them. This CDR3 has 16 amino acids. CDR1 SGHDT and CDR2 YYEEEE come from the germline V gene. The CDR3 loop is CASSLYEGSVNTEAFF. CDR3 bases: TGTGCCAGCAGCTTGTATGAGGGTTCAGTGAACACTGAAGCTTTCTTT.

The chain is built from TRBV7-3 and TRBJ1-1, with 7 bases lining up with TRBD1. The CDR3 has 14 amino acids. Trimming took 1 base from V and 11 from J; bases not matched to a gene: 10. Germline loops: CDR1 SGHTA, CDR2 FQGTGA. CDR3: CASSLKPGGVRAFF. Written as DNA, the CDR3 is TGTGCCAGCAGCTTAAAACCAGGGGGAGTGAGGGCTTTCTTT. Full variable domain (rest looked up from reference TRBV7-3 and TRBJ1-1): GAGVSQTPSNKVTEKGKYVELRCDPISGHTALYWYRQSLGQGPEFLIYFQGTGAADDSGLPNDRFFAVRPEGSVSTLKIQRTERGDSAVYLCASSLKPGGVRAFFGQGTRLTVV.

The J gene is TRBJ2-2, the V gene TRBV3-1 (or the pseudogene TRBV3-2), with D perhaps TRBD1 (6 bases). Germline assignment: CDR1 LGHDT and CDR2 YNNKEL (reference sequence). Trimming left V 4 bases short and J 1 base short, with 16 bases between. The CDR3 has 17 residues. As DNA, the CDR3 is TGTGCCAGCAGCCCCAAGTGGGGGCAGGGGAACACCGGGGAGCTGTTTTTT. It yields the protein CASSPKWGQGNTGELFF.

This sequence joins TRBV5-4 and TRBJ1-5; possibly TRBD1 for D (5 bases). CDR1 and CDR2 (germline): SGHNT, YYREEE (reference sequence). V was trimmed by 2 bases and J by 7 bases, leaving 13 bases between them. This CDR3 comprises 14 residues. The CDR3 DNA reads TGTGCCAGCAGCTTACAAGGGGCTGGGCAGCCCCAGCATTTT. Translation: CASSLQGAGQPQHF.

This chain links TRBV9 with TRBJ1-5; a possible D gene is TRBD1 (6 bases). CDR1 and CDR2 from the germline V gene are SGDLS and YYNGEE. The CDR3 runs to 15 residues. V lost 0 bases to trimming and J lost 4 bases, with 11 bases between them. For the CDR3, the DNA is TGTGCCAGCAGCGTAGACGGACAGCTTAATCAGCCCCAGCATTTT. This gives the protein CASSVDGQLNQPQHF. Full variable domain (missing parts from reference TRBV9 and TRBJ1-5): DSGVTQTPKHLITATGQRVTLRCSPRSGDLSVYWYQQSLDQGLQFLIQYYNGEERAKGNILERFSAQQFPDLHSELNLSSLELGDSALYFCASSVDGQLNQPQHFGDGTRLSIL.

This rearrangement joins TRBV2 to TRBJ1-1; 9 nucleotides match TRBD1. Germline assignment: CDR1 SNHLY and CDR2 FYNNEI. The J segment lost 3 bases and the V segment lost 6 bases, leaving 11 bases of the junction unmatched. The CDR3 has 16 residues. DNA for the CDR3: TGTGCCAGCAGGCCACCGGGACAGGGTTCGGACACTGAAGCTTTCTTT. Translation: CASRPPGQGSDTEAFF.